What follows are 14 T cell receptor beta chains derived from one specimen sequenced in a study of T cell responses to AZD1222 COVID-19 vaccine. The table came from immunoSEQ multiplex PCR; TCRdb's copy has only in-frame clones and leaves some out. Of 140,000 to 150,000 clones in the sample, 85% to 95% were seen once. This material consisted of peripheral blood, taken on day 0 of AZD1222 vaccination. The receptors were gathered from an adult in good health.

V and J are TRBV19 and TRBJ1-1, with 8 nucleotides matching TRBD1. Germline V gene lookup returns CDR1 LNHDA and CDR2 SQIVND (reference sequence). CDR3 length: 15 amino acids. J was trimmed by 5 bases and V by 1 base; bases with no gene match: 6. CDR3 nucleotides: TGTGCCAGTAGTATAGGGTCCAGGGGGCGAACTGAAGCTTTCTTT. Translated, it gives CASSIGSRGRTEAFF. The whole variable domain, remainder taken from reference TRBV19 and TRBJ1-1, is DGGITQSPKYLFRKEGQNVTLSCEQNLNHDAMYWYRQDPGQGLRLIYYSQIVNDFQKGDIAEGYSVSREKKESFPLTVTSAQKNPTAFYLCASSIGSRGRTEAFFGQGTRLTVV.

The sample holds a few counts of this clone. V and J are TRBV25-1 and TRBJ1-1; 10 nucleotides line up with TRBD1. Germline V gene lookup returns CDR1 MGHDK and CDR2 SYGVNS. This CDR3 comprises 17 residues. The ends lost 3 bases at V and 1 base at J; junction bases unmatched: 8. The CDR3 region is CASSDFGRDRGNTEAFF. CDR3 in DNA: TGTGCCAGCAGTGATTTCGGGAGGGACAGGGGGAACACTGAAGCTTTCTTT.

The CDR3 loop reads CAIRRVIGETQYF. Written as DNA, the CDR3 is TGTGCCATCAGGAGGGTAATTGGGGAGACCCAGTACTTC. This chain joins TRBV10-3 and TRBJ2-5; D is possibly TRBD2 (5 bases). Germline lookup yields CDR1 ENHRY and CDR2 SYGVKD. This CDR3 comprises 13 residues. The ends were cut back, 6 bases at V and 5 bases at J, with 13 bases in the middle.

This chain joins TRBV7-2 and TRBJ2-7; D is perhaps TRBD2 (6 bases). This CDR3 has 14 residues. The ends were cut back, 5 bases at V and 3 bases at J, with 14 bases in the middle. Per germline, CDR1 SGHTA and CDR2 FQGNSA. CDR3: CASSQNPGLYEQYF. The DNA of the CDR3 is TGTGCCAGCAGCCAAAATCCGGGACTCTACGAGCAGTACTTC. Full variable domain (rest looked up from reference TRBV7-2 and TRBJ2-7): GAGVSQSPSNKVTEKGKDVELRCDPISGHTALYWYRQSLGQGLEFLIYFQGNSAPDKSGLPSDRFSAERTGGSVSTLTIQRTQQEDSAVYLCASSQNPGLYEQYFGPGTRLTVT.

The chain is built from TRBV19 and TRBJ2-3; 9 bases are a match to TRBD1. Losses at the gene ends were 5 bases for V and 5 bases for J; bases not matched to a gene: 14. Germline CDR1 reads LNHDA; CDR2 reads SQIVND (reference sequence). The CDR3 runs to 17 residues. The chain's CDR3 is CASSAQKRTGVRDTQYF. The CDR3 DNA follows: TGTGCCAGTAGTGCCCAAAAAAGGACAGGGGTGAGAGATACGCAGTATTTT.

CDR3 bases: TGTGCCAGCAGCTTTCCAAATTCACCCCTCCACTTT. Protein: CASSFPNSPLHF. The V and J genes are TRBV7-2 and TRBJ1-6; D gene ambiguous. The CDR3 has 12 amino acids. Germline V gene lookup returns CDR1 SGHTA and CDR2 FQGNSA. V was pared by 3 bases and J by 7 bases, with 4 bases between.

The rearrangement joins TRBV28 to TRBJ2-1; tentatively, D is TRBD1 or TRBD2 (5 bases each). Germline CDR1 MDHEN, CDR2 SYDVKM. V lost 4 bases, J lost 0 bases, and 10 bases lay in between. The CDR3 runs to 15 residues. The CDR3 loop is CASSSWGSSYNEQFF. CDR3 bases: TGTGCCAGCAGTTCTTGGGGGAGCTCCTACAATGAGCAGTTCTTC.

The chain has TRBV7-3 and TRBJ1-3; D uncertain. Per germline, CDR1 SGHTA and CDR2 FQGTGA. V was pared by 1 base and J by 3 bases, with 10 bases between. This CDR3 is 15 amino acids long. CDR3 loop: CASSLRPGRGNTIYF. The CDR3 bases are TGTGCCAGCAGCTTAAGGCCGGGTCGTGGAAACACCATATATTTT.

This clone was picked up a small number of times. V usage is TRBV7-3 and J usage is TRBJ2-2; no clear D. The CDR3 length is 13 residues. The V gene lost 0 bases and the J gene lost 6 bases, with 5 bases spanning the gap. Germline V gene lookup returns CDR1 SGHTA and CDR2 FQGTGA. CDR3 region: CASSLTLAGELFF. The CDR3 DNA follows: TGTGCCAGCAGCTTAACGTTAGCCGGGGAGCTGTTTTTT.

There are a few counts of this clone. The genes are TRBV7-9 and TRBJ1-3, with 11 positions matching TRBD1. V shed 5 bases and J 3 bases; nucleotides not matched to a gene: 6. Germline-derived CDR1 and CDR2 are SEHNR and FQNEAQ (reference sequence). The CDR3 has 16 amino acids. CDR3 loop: CASSPDRGLSGNTIYF. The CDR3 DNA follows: TGTGCCAGCAGCCCGGACAGGGGGCTAAGTGGAAACACCATATATTTT.

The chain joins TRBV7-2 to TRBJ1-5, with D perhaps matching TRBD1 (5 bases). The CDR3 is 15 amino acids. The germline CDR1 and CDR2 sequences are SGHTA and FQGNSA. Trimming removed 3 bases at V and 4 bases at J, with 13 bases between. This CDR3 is CASSFLRGANQPQHF. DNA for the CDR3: TGTGCCAGCAGCTTTCTGAGGGGCGCAAATCAGCCCCAGCATTTT.

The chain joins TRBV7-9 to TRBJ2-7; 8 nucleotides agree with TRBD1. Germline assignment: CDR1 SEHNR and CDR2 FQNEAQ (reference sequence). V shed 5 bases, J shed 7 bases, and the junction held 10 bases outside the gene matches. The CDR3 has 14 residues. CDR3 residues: CASSRSGQAGEQYF. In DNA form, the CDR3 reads TGTGCCAGCAGCCGATCGGGACAGGCAGGGGAGCAGTACTTC.

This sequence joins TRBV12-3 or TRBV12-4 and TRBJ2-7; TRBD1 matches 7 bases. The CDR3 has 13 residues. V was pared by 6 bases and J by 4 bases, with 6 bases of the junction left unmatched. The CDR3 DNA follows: TGTGCCAGCAGACCCGGGACAGCTTACGAGCAGTACTTC. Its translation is CASRPGTAYEQYF.

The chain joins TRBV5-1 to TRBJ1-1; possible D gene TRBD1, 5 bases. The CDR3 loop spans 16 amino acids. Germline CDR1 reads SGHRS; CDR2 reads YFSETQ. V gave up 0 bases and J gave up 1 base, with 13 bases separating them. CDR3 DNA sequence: TGCGCCAGCAGCTTGGCCGGTGGGGGTACGAACACTGAAGCTTTCTTT. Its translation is CASSLAGGGTNTEAFF.